This record looks at one T cell receptor (beta chain) sequence and its context. Its antigen remains unidentified. The data were obtained in a study of T cell clonotyping in hematopoietic cell transplantation. On the study more broadly: Recipient samples before transplant were obtained post-cytoreduction. General observations from the study: At the given depth, recipient repertoires were over 97% de novo clonotypes. No sorting was done, leaving CD4 and CD8 contributions mixed.

The time point denotes: recipient sample about 28 days before transplant, after cytoreduction. Produced via immunoSEQ multiplex PCR; TCRdb's table is partial and in-frame only. The sample carries roughly 24,000 clones, roughly 82% recorded once. The germline CDR1 and CDR2 sequences are SGHTA and FQGNSA. Trimming took 5 bases from V and 2 from J, leaving 19 bases between them. The CDR3 consists of 16 residues. The sample here was peripheral blood mononuclear cells, taken before stem cell transplant. The source is a woman in her fifties or sixties with acute myeloid leukemia. Some clones in this sample may be carry-over from other donors' samples. The genes are TRBV7-2 and TRBJ2-7; a weak D match, TRBD1 (7 bases). As DNA, the CDR3 is TGTGCCAGCAGCCCAGAGGGGGCGGGAAGGACCTACGAGCAGTACTTC. It encodes CASSPEGAGRTYEQYF.